A selection of T cell receptor beta chains follows, all from one sample in a study of blood T cell repertoires in COVID-19. Here immunoSEQ multiplex PCR was the method, and the copy in TCRdb shows in-frame clones only, minus some. The sample records around 170,000 clones, around 84% being singletons. The sequenced sample was peripheral blood. These receptors all stem from a man younger than 40 with active or convalescent COVID-19. The CDR3 runs from the conserved cysteine through the conserved F or W. Each record gives: J gene, V gene, clone size, D gene, CDR3 protein, CDR3 DNA. The D gene is left open where the match is weak. Rows may omit the clone size; those that give it use once, few, many or a size class.

>TRBJ1-2|TRBV25-1|NA|NA
CASSDSSSGYGYTF
TGTGCCAGCTCGGACTCTTCCTCGGGCTATGGCTACACCTTC
>TRBJ2-5|TRBV11-2|NA|TRBD1
CASSFAQGAETQYF
TGTGCCAGCAGCTTTGCCCAGGGGGCAGAGACCCAGTACTTC
>TRBJ1-6|TRBV25-1|NA|NA
CASRRGTDSPLHF
TGTGCCAGCAGAAGGGGTACGGATTCACCCCTCCACTTT
>TRBJ1-6|TRBV5-4|few|NA
CASSLDRSSYNSPLHF
TGTGCCAGCAGCTTGGACCGGAGCTCCTATAATTCACCCCTCCACTTT
>TRBJ2-1|TRBV6-5|once|NA
CASSYFGQPDNEQFF
TGTGCCAGCAGTTACTTTGGGCAGCCGGACAATGAGCAGTTCTTC
>TRBJ1-1|TRBV7-9|NA|TRBD1
CASSLVRDRAFF
TGTGCCAGCAGCTTAGTGAGGGACAGAGCTTTCTTT
>TRBJ2-1|TRBV7-9|NA|TRBD2
CASSSEGGTSVYNEQFF
TGTGCCAGCAGCTCGGAGGGTGGGACTAGCGTATACAATGAGCAGTTCTTC
>TRBJ1-2|TRBV9|NA|NA
CASSVEEGAVRTF
TGTGCCAGCAGCGTAGAAGAGGGTGCGGTACGGACCTTC
>TRBJ2-1|TRBV2|NA|TRBD2
CASTAGAGDEQFF
TGTGCCAGCACAGCGGGAGCGGGCGATGAGCAGTTCTTC
>TRBJ1-1|TRBV27|NA|NA
CASSVTNSGNTEAFF
TGTGCCAGCAGTGTGACTAACAGTGGGAACACTGAAGCTTTCTTT
>TRBJ2-7|TRBV10-2|few|TRBD2
CASLGLAGVEQYF
TGCGCCAGCTTAGGACTAGCGGGAGTCGAGCAGTACTTC
>TRBJ2-7|TRBV10-3|NA|NA
CAISERTDSYEQYF
TGTGCCATCAGTGAGAGGACAGATTCCTACGAGCAGTACTTC
>TRBJ2-7|TRBV4-3|NA|TRBD1
CASSQERDGQGTYEQYF
TGCGCCAGCAGCCAAGAGCGGGACGGACAGGGGACCTACGAGCAGTACTTC
>TRBJ2-3|TRBV7-9|NA|TRBD1
CASSSGDRGTDTQYF
TGTGCCAGCAGCTCGGGGGACAGGGGCACAGATACGCAGTATTTT
>TRBJ2-1|TRBV6-5|NA|NA
CASMSWGITYNEQFF
TGTGCCAGCATGAGTTGGGGCATCACCTACAATGAGCAGTTCTTC
>TRBJ1-4|TRBV5-1|NA|NA
CASSRGGAEEKLFF
TGCGCCAGCAGCCGCGGGGGGGCGGAGGAAAAACTGTTTTTT
>TRBJ1-2|TRBV4-2|NA|NA
CASSREASSGYGYTF
TGTGCCAGCAGCCGGGAGGCCTCATCGGGCTATGGCTACACCTTC
>TRBJ2-3|TRBV10-1|once|NA
CASSESTDFPDTQYF
TGCGCCAGCAGTGAGTCGACGGACTTCCCAGATACGCAGTATTTT
>TRBJ2-1|TRBV5-1|NA|TRBD1
CASSVYATGGLHRSYNEQFF
TGCGCCAGCAGCGTTTATGCGACAGGGGGCCTACATCGTTCCTACAATGAGCAGTTCTTC
>TRBJ2-1|TRBV6-5|NA|TRBD1
CASRRQGTDREQFF
TGTGCCAGCAGACGGCAGGGGACAGACCGTGAGCAGTTCTTC
>TRBJ1-6|TRBV10-3|NA|TRBD1
CAISESGGGLNSPLHF
TGTGCCATCAGTGAGTCTGGAGGGGGCTTAAATTCACCCCTCCACTTT
>TRBJ1-2|TRBV2|few|TRBD1
CAGATTGMGYTF
TGTGCCGGGGCCACGACAGGGATGGGCTACACCTTC
>TRBJ1-5|TRBV6-5|NA|NA
CASTRGSNQPQHF
TGTGCCAGCACCCGGGGTAGCAATCAGCCCCAGCATTTT
>TRBJ2-2|TRBV10-3|NA|NA
CAIGSGLDGELFF
TGTGCCATCGGGTCAGGGTTAGACGGGGAGCTGTTTTTT
>TRBJ2-5|TRBV3-1/TRBV3-2|NA|NA
CASSQGTTLGETQYF
TGTGCCAGCAGCCAAGGGACTACCCTGGGAGAGACCCAGTACTTC
>TRBJ1-5|TRBV15|NA|NA
CATSNRLNQPQHF
TGTGCCACCAGCAACAGGCTCAATCAGCCCCAGCATTTT
>TRBJ1-4|TRBV7-9|few|NA
CASSPTVLNEKLFF
TGTGCCAGCAGCCCGACAGTACTTAATGAAAAACTGTTTTTT
>TRBJ1-1|TRBV14|NA|NA
CASSQVSQGNTEAFF
TGTGCCAGCAGCCAAGTGTCACAGGGAAACACTGAAGCTTTCTTT
>TRBJ2-2|TRBV7-9|NA|NA
CASSPGDYNTGELFF
TGTGCCAGCAGCCCAGGGGACTATAACACCGGGGAGCTGTTTTTT
>TRBJ2-1|TRBV7-9|NA|TRBD1
CASSGSGTGSIYEQFF
TGTGCCAGCAGCGGGTCCGGGACAGGGTCAATATATGAGCAGTTCTTC
>TRBJ1-2|TRBV5-1|NA|NA
CASSLDGANYGYTF
TGCGCCAGCAGCTTGGATGGAGCGAACTATGGCTACACCTTC
>TRBJ1-5|TRBV6-2/TRBV6-3|once|TRBD1
CASSTRDRNQPQHF
TGTGCCAGCAGTACCCGGGACAGGAATCAGCCCCAGCATTTT